This is a list of T cell receptor beta chains from one sample in a study of blood T cell repertoires in COVID-19. Repertoires were generated with immunoSEQ multiplex PCR, while TCRdb's copy carries only in-frame clones and drops some. The sample has 45,000 to 60,000 clones, around four fifths seen once. The specimen sequenced was PBMCs or T cells enriched from blood (not recorded which). Receptor source: a woman in her 50s with acute COVID-19. CDR3s include the opening cysteine and the closing phenylalanine or tryptophan. The order of the fields is V gene, clone size, J gene, D gene, CDR3 DNA, CDR3 protein. A D gene is named only where the DNA matches it firmly. The size of a clone is reported for some rows only, either as once, few or many, or as a class for expanded clones.

v_gene: TRBV11-3
abundance: -
j_gene: TRBJ1-1
d_gene: -
CDR3nt: TGTGCCAGCAGCCCAATGGGGCAGTCTAACACTGAAGCTTTCTTT
CDR3aa: CASSPMGQSNTEAFF

v_gene: TRBV19
abundance: -
j_gene: TRBJ2-2
d_gene: -
CDR3nt: TGTGCCAGTAGTATGCGGGGGCGGACCGGGGAGCTGTTTTTT
CDR3aa: CASSMRGRTGELFF

v_gene: TRBV11-2
abundance: -
j_gene: TRBJ1-1
d_gene: -
CDR3nt: TGTGCCAGCAGCTTAGATCGGAACACTGAAGCTTTCTTT
CDR3aa: CASSLDRNTEAFF

v_gene: TRBV7-9
abundance: few
j_gene: TRBJ2-7
d_gene: -
CDR3nt: TGTGCCAGCAGCTTAGCGTCCAACGAGCAGTACTTC
CDR3aa: CASSLASNEQYF

v_gene: TRBV6-5
abundance: -
j_gene: TRBJ1-5
d_gene: -
CDR3nt: TGTGCCAGCAGCGGAGGGGTCGACGGCAATCAGCCCCAGCATTTT
CDR3aa: CASSGGVDGNQPQHF

v_gene: TRBV28
abundance: -
j_gene: TRBJ1-2
d_gene: -
CDR3nt: TGTGCCAGCAGTTTAATGAGGGATGGCTACACCTTC
CDR3aa: CASSLMRDGYTF

v_gene: TRBV14
abundance: -
j_gene: TRBJ2-7
d_gene: TRBD1
CDR3nt: TGTGCCAGCAGCCTCCCCGGGACAGGGCTGAACGAGCAGTACTTC
CDR3aa: CASSLPGTGLNEQYF

v_gene: TRBV3-1/TRBV3-2
abundance: -
j_gene: TRBJ2-5
d_gene: -
CDR3nt: TGTGCCAGCAGTCTCCAAGGGGGGGAAGAGACCCAGTACTTC
CDR3aa: CASSLQGGEETQYF

v_gene: TRBV7-9
abundance: -
j_gene: TRBJ2-7
d_gene: -
CDR3nt: TGTGCCAGCAGCCCCGCCGGACTGACCTACGAGCAGTACTTC
CDR3aa: CASSPAGLTYEQYF

v_gene: TRBV11-3
abundance: few
j_gene: TRBJ1-2
d_gene: -
CDR3nt: TGTGCCAGCAGCTTAGGGGCCTACTATGGCTACACCTTC
CDR3aa: CASSLGAYYGYTF

v_gene: TRBV30
abundance: few
j_gene: TRBJ2-3
d_gene: -
CDR3nt: TGTGCCTGGACTAGGGACATATCAGATACGCAGTATTTT
CDR3aa: CAWTRDISDTQYF

v_gene: TRBV18
abundance: -
j_gene: TRBJ2-7
d_gene: -
CDR3nt: TGTGCCAGCTCACCACGGGACATACAGAATAAGGAATACGAGCAGTACTTC
CDR3aa: CASSPRDIQNKEYEQYF

v_gene: TRBV9
abundance: -
j_gene: TRBJ2-3
d_gene: TRBD2
CDR3nt: TGTGCCAGCAGCGTAGGAGCGGGGGGTACAGATACGCAGTATTTT
CDR3aa: CASSVGAGGTDTQYF

v_gene: TRBV7-9
abundance: -
j_gene: TRBJ2-2
d_gene: -
CDR3nt: TGTGCCAGCAGCCCGGACATGGCCACCGGGGAGCTGTTTTTT
CDR3aa: CASSPDMATGELFF

v_gene: TRBV5-6
abundance: -
j_gene: TRBJ2-7
d_gene: TRBD1
CDR3nt: TGTGCCAGCAGCTGGACAGGGGGCGAGCAGTACTTC
CDR3aa: CASSWTGGEQYF

v_gene: TRBV28
abundance: -
j_gene: TRBJ1-3
d_gene: -
CDR3nt: TGTGCCAGCAGTAGACGACAGGTGTACTCTGGAAACACCATATATTTT
CDR3aa: CASSRRQVYSGNTIYF

v_gene: TRBV11-2
abundance: -
j_gene: TRBJ2-6
d_gene: TRBD1
CDR3nt: TGTGCCAGCAGCAGTGGGACAGCTTTCCACTCTGGGGCCAACGTCCTGACTTTC
CDR3aa: CASSSGTAFHSGANVLTF

v_gene: TRBV28
abundance: -
j_gene: TRBJ1-6
d_gene: -
CDR3nt: TGTGCCAGCAGTTCCGGGGCAGGGGCGGTGAATTCACCCCTCCACTTT
CDR3aa: CASSSGAGAVNSPLHF

v_gene: TRBV5-6
abundance: once
j_gene: TRBJ1-6
d_gene: -
CDR3nt: TGTGCCAGCAGCTACCCAGGGAATTCACCCCTCCACTTT
CDR3aa: CASSYPGNSPLHF

v_gene: TRBV4-1
abundance: -
j_gene: TRBJ1-4
d_gene: TRBD1
CDR3nt: TGCGCCAGCAGCCTCCGGGACAGGGGCGGTGAAAAACTGTTTTTT
CDR3aa: CASSLRDRGGEKLFF

v_gene: TRBV5-1
abundance: few
j_gene: TRBJ1-1
d_gene: -
CDR3nt: TGCGCCAGCAGCTTGGCCCTCGGGTTTGGAGACACTGAAGCTTTCTTT
CDR3aa: CASSLALGFGDTEAFF

v_gene: TRBV2
abundance: -
j_gene: TRBJ2-7
d_gene: TRBD2
CDR3nt: TGTGCCAGCAGTGAAGGACCGGGACTAGCAGGGCAGCAGTACTTC
CDR3aa: CASSEGPGLAGQQYF

v_gene: TRBV11-3
abundance: -
j_gene: TRBJ1-1
d_gene: -
CDR3nt: TGTGCCAGCAGCTCCTCCAAGACAGGTGAAGCTTTCTTT
CDR3aa: CASSSSKTGEAFF

v_gene: TRBV10-3
abundance: -
j_gene: TRBJ1-1
d_gene: -
CDR3nt: TGTGCCATCAGCCTACAGGGTGTTGGTGAAGCTTTCTTT
CDR3aa: CAISLQGVGEAFF

v_gene: TRBV7-3
abundance: -
j_gene: TRBJ1-1
d_gene: -
CDR3nt: TGTGCCAGCAGCTTCACAGTGAACACTGAAGCTTTCTTT
CDR3aa: CASSFTVNTEAFF